This T cell receptor beta chain was retrieved from a study of cytomegalovirus exposure and HLA in healthy donors. About the study: When 350 to 500 donors were genotyped, more than 70% of them were found to fall in the Caucasian-associated ancestry cluster.

The CDR3 totals 19 residues. Study conclusions and caveats: The study put 150 to 200 TCR beta chains on its list as cytomegalovirus-associated.

About this clone itself: Its antigen is as yet unknown.

Primers included in the PCR were 60 Vbeta and 13 Jbeta primers. Assay used: immunoSEQ multiplex PCR; TCRdb lists only in-frame clones, some missing. The listing contains about 170,000 clones. The sample taken for sequencing was PBMCs. V gene TRBV1 combines with J gene TRBJ2-3; the table's D gene call, TRBD1, was not cross checked with the DNA. TRBV1 is assigned pseudogene status. The TCR was taken from a woman under 30 in good health and CMV-seropositive. For the CDR3, the DNA is TGCACCAGCAGCCAAGAATATCCTGGGGACAGGGTTGAGACAGATACGCAGTATTTT. This sequence encodes CTSSQEYPGDRVETDTQYF.